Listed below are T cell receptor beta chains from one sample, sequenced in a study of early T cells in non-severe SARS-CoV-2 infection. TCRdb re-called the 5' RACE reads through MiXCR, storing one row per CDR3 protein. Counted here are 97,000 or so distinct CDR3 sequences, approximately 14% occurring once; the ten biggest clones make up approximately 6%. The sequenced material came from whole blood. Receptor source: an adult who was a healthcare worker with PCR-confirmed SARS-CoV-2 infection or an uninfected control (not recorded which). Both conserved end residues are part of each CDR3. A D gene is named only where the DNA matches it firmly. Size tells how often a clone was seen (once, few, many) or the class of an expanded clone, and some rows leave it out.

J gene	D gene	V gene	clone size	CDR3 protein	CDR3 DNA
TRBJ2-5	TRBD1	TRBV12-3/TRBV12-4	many	CASSQDRFQETQYF	TGTGCCAGCAGTCAGGACAGGTTTCAAGAGACCCAGTACTTC
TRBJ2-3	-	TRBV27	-	CASRRHSSTDTQYF	TGTGCCAGCCGGCGACATTCCAGCACAGATACGCAGTATTTT
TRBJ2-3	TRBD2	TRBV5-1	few	CASSPVSGRAMDTQYF	TGCGCCAGCAGCCCAGTTAGCGGGAGGGCCATGGATACGCAGTATTTT
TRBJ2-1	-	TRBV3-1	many	CASSQGGGKLFF	TGTGCCAGCAGCCAAGGAGGCGGAAAGCTGTTCTTC
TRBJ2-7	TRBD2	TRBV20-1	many	CSARDRAGGPSYEQYF	TGCAGTGCTAGAGATCGAGCGGGAGGGCCCTCCTACGAGCAGTACTTC
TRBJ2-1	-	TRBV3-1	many	CASSRGERMQFF	TGTGCCAGCAGCCGAGGAGAGCGGATGCAGTTCTTC
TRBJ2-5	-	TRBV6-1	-	CASAISWLGETQYF	TGTGCCAGCGCAATTTCTTGGCTGGGAGAGACCCAGTACTTC
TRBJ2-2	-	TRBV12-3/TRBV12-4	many	CATPAGETGELFF	TGTGCCACCCCCGCAGGGGAGACCGGGGAGCTGTTTTTT
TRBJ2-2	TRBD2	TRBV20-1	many	CSARGGPGLAGGGTGELFF	TGCAGTGCTAGAGGAGGTCCGGGACTAGCGGGAGGAGGGACCGGGGAGCTGTTTTTT
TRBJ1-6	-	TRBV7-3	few	CASSLGGLSSPLHF	TGTGCCAGCAGCTTAGGGGGGCTCAGTTCACCCCTCCACTTT
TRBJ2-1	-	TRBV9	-	CASSVGTSYNEQFF	TGTGCCAGCAGCGTCGGGACTTCCTACAATGAGCAGTTCTTC
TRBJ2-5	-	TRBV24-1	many	CATSDPDTYGQETQYF	TGTGCCACCAGTGATCCCGACACTTACGGACAAGAGACCCAGTACTTC
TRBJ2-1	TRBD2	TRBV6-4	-	CASSDSTSGYNEQFF	TGTGCCAGCAGTGACTCGACTAGCGGCTACAATGAGCAGTTCTTC
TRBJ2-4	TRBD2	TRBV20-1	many	CSATSGYIQYF	TGCAGTGCTACTAGCGGGTACATTCAGTACTTC
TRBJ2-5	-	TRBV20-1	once	CSARDPDRSSITQYF	TGCAGTGCTAGAGACCCCGACCGGAGTTCGATTACCCAGTACTTC
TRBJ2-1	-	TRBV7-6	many	CASSLEGSRAHEQFF	TGTGCCAGCAGCTTAGAAGGTTCGCGGGCCCATGAGCAGTTCTTC
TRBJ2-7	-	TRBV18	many	CASSPRDGLYEQYF	TGTGCCAGCTCACCACGGGACGGCCTCTACGAGCAGTACTTC
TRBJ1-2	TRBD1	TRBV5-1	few	CASRPGQGTSKGYTF	TGCGCCAGCAGACCGGGACAGGGCACAAGCAAAGGCTACACCTTC
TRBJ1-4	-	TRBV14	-	CASSQGSWGEKLFF	TGTGCCAGCAGCCAAGGTTCTTGGGGTGAAAAACTGTTTTTT
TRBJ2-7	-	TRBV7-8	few	CASSRLDGGYEQYF	TGTGCCAGCAGCCGACTAGACGGGGGCTACGAGCAGTACTTC
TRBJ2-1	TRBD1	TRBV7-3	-	CASSLVSQGATMEQFF	TGTGCCAGCAGCTTAGTATCGCAGGGGGCTACCATGGAGCAGTTCTTC
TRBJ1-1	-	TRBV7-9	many	CASREEGHTEAFF	TGTGCCAGCAGGGAAGAAGGACACACTGAAGCTTTCTTT
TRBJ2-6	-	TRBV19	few	CASSNTRYAGANVLTF	TGTGCCAGTAGTAACACCCGGTACGCTGGGGCCAACGTCCTGACTTTC
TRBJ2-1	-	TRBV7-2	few	CASTAGSNEQFF	TGTGCCAGCACAGCAGGGAGCAATGAGCAGTTCTTC
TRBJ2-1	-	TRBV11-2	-	CASSLVSVYPEFF	TGTGCCAGCAGCTTAGTGTCGGTGTATCCCGAGTTCTTC
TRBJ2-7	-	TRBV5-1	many	CASSWGGHPSYEQYF	TGCGCCAGCAGCTGGGGCGGACACCCATCCTACGAGCAGTACTTC
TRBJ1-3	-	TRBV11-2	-	CASSHEPGNTIYF	TGTGCCAGCAGCCACGAGCCAGGAAACACCATATATTTT
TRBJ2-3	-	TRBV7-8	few	CASSSDHTDTQYF	TGTGCCAGCAGCTCGGACCACACAGATACGCAGTATTTT
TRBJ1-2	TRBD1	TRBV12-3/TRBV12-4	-	CASSPHRGDGYTF	TGTGCCAGCAGTCCGCACAGGGGTGATGGCTACACCTTC